This TCR beta chain was recorded in a study of blood T cell repertoires in COVID-19. Background on the study: The study drew acute and convalescent COVID-19 samples from the United States, Italy and Spain. T cells, B-cell-depleted T cells, or PBMCs provided the cDNA or gDNA that served as material.

Germline CDR1 reads SGDLS; CDR2 reads YYNGEE. The V gene lost 0 bases and the J gene lost 2 bases, with 15 bases spanning the gap. This CDR3 has 17 residues. Source study methods: Using reference gene primer amplification, nucleated cell counts were estimated. Sequencing used immunoSEQ multiplex PCR; TCRdb keeps in-frame clones, though not all of them. D and trimming were read from the DNA, whereas the V and J calls and clone size are those reported in that table. The table includes about 270,000 clones, about four fifths detected once. Specimen: peripheral blood. The receptor was isolated from a man older than 75 with acute or convalescent COVID-19. The rearrangement joins TRBV9 to TRBJ1-3; weak D call: TRBD1 (5 bases). This chain's CDR3 is CASSVGVGGFTGNTIYF. CDR3 nucleotides: TGTGCCAGCAGCGTAGGAGTCGGGGGATTTACTGGAAACACCATATATTTT.